The 25 T cell receptor beta chains in this list originate from one sample, sequenced in a study of blood T cell repertoires in COVID-19 (TCRdb year 2020). Library preparation was by the immunoSEQ multiplex PCR assay. This immuneACCESS table, as held by TCRdb, lists in-frame sequences with V and J called but not all clones. Of the missing ones, under half trace to an unresolved V gene in checked studies; the others have no known cause. The sample table records 130,000 or so clones; about 87% of these occur just once. The ten most abundant clones make up approximately 2.5% of the sample. The source material was peripheral blood. The receptors stem from a human donor with COVID-19, enrolled during active disease. The donor label of this sample is uncertain.

As DNA, the CDR3 is TGTGCCAGCAGCGTAGTTGGAGGTTTGGCTAGCGGGGCCCGGACCCAGTACTTC. It encodes CASSVVGGLASGARTQYF. V usage is TRBV9 and J usage is TRBJ2-5, with TRBD2 matching 9 bases. The CDR3 consists of 18 residues. Germline trimming cut 0 bases from V and 7 bases from J; bases unmatched to any gene: 16. Germline CDR1 SGDLS, CDR2 YYNGEE.

The rearrangement uses TRBV7-3 and TRBJ2-3, with 8 bases that match TRBD1. The germline V gene has CDR1 SGHTA and CDR2 FQGTGA. The CDR3 runs 14 residues. V shed 5 bases, J shed 6 bases, and the junction held 7 bases outside the gene matches. The CDR3 bases are TGTGCCAGCAGCCCGACAGGGGCTGGGGATACGCAGTATTTT. It specifies CASSPTGAGDTQYF.

Only a few counts were recorded for this clone. V gene TRBV12-3 or TRBV12-4 combines with J gene TRBJ2-7; D may be TRBD1 (6 bases). V was trimmed by 5 bases and J by 7 bases, leaving 12 bases between them. This CDR3 contains 12 residues. In DNA form, the CDR3 reads TGTGCCAGCAGTCTGCAGGGGTGGGAGCAGTACTTC. Translating gives CASSLQGWEQYF.

The CDR3 sequence is CASSRPRQSNEKLFF. The CDR3 DNA is TGTGCCAGCAGCCGTCCGCGACAGTCAAATGAAAAACTGTTTTTT. This chain joins TRBV3-1 (or the pseudogene TRBV3-2) and TRBJ1-4; D might be TRBD1 (5 bases). This CDR3 region has 15 residues. Germline V gives CDR1 LGHDT, CDR2 YNNKEL (reference sequence). Trimming removed 4 bases from V and 5 bases from J, with 14 bases in between.

The rearrangement uses TRBV5-6 and TRBJ1-1, with 7 bases identical to TRBD1. V lost 6 bases to trimming and J lost 1 base; unmatched junction nucleotides: 6. Germline-derived CDR1 and CDR2 are SGHDT and YYEEEE. The length of the CDR3 is 14 residues. CDR3 sequence (DNA): TGTGCCAGCATTAACAGGGGAGGGAACACTGAAGCTTTCTTT. As protein: CASINRGGNTEAFF. Full variable domain (remainder filled in from reference TRBV5-6 and TRBJ1-1): DAGVTQSPTHLIKTRGQQVTLRCSPKSGHDTVSWYQQALGQGPQFIFQYYEEEERQRGNFPDRFSGHQFPNYSSELNVNALLLGDSALYLCASINRGGNTEAFFGQGTRLTVV.

This clone is a singleton in its sample. The gene calls are TRBV18 and TRBJ1-5; weak D call: TRBD1 (6 bases). Germline V gives CDR1 KGHSH, CDR2 LQKENI. The CDR3 extends over 15 amino acids. The germline V and J ends were trimmed by 6 bases and 4 bases, with 16 bases remaining between them. In nucleotides, the CDR3 is TGTGCCAGCTCCCGGATCGGGGGGCCTAATCAGCCCCAGCATTTT. This codes for CASSRIGGPNQPQHF.

The V and J genes are TRBV6-6 and TRBJ2-5, with 8 positions matching TRBD1. Germline assignment: CDR1 MNHNY and CDR2 SVGAGI (reference sequence). CDR3 length: 13 residues. J gave up 6 bases and V 6 bases, and 6 bases lay outside the gene matches. The CDR3 spells CASSPRGQKTQYF. In DNA form, the CDR3 reads TGTGCCAGCAGCCCCAGGGGGCAAAAGACCCAGTACTTC.

This rearrangement joins TRBV12-3 or TRBV12-4 to TRBJ1-2; unclear D gene. Trimming removed 6 bases at V and 5 bases at J, with 13 bases between. This CDR3 has 13 amino acids. The CDR3 spells CASSSGQLYGYTF. In DNA, the CDR3 is TGTGCCAGCAGCAGCGGCCAGCTTTATGGCTACACCTTC.

The chain couples TRBV5-6 to TRBJ2-5; 9 bases map to TRBD2. This CDR3 comprises 15 residues. The germline V gene has CDR1 SGHDT and CDR2 YYEEEE. V shed 1 base and J 4 bases; nucleotides not matched to a gene: 5. In DNA, the CDR3 is TGTGCCAGCAGCTTGTTGGCGGGGGGGCGAGAGACCCAGTACTTC. It codes for CASSLLAGGRETQYF.

DNA for the CDR3: TGCAGTGCTAGTCGGCTAGCGGGACACTACGAGCAGTACTTC. Translated: CSASRLAGHYEQYF. The chain carries TRBV20-1 and TRBJ2-7; 9 bases align to TRBD2. Germline V gene sequence: CDR1 DFQATT, CDR2 SNEGSKA (reference sequence). The CDR3 runs to 14 residues. V was clipped by 3 bases and J by 3 bases; unmatched bases: 6.

The rearrangement joins TRBV5-1 to TRBJ1-3, with a possible D match to TRBD1 (5 bases). CDR1 is SGHRS, CDR2 YFSETQ, per germline. Trimming stripped 0 bases from V and 6 bases from J, with 16 bases between. This CDR3 has 16 residues. The CDR3: CASSLALSGAENTIYF. CDR3 nucleotides: TGCGCCAGCAGCTTGGCCCTAAGTGGGGCCGAAAACACCATATATTTT.

V is TRBV6-5 and J is TRBJ2-7, with D perhaps matching TRBD1 (5 bases). Deletions cut 6 bases from V and 7 bases from J, with 22 bases between. This CDR3 is built from 15 residues. The germline V gene has CDR1 MNHEY and CDR2 SVGAGI. The CDR3 bases are TGTGCCAGCAGCAGGAACGAGGAAGCAGGGTGGGAGCAGTACTTC. It encodes CASSRNEEAGWEQYF.

The CDR3 DNA sequence: TGTGCCAGCACCTCCGGTGGCTCCTACAATGAGCAGTTCTTC. Amino acids: CASTSGGSYNEQFF. V gene TRBV5-5 combines with J gene TRBJ2-1; D not resolved. The CDR3 totals 14 residues. The V end was cut by 6 bases, the J end by 0 bases, with 10 bases between. The V gene's germline CDR1 is SGHKS and CDR2 YYEKEE (reference sequence).

The rearrangement links TRBV24-1 to TRBJ1-5, with D tentatively TRBD1 (6 bases). The CDR3 covers 15 residues. Germline V gene sequence: CDR1 KGHDR, CDR2 SFDVKD. V was trimmed by 3 bases and J by 5 bases, leaving 13 bases between them. DNA for the CDR3: TGTGCCACCAGTGATCAGGGGCAGGGCCATCAGCCCCAGCATTTT. Its translation: CATSDQGQGHQPQHF.

A word on this clone: This same CDR3 is encoded by further DNA sequences in the sample. V is TRBV5-1 and J is TRBJ1-5; 8 bases fit TRBD1. The junction had 3 bases not matched to a gene; V was cut back by 4 bases and J by 0 bases. The germline V gene encodes CDR1 SGHRS and CDR2 YFSETQ. There are 15 residues in the CDR3. In DNA, the CDR3 is TGCGCCAGCAGCCCAGGGGGCTATAGCAATCAGCCCCAGCATTTT. This codes for CASSPGGYSNQPQHF.

The CDR3 bases are TGTGCTAGTGGTTCCCGCACAGGACTAGTCAGGGAACAGTTCTTC. This encodes CASGSRTGLVREQFF. The V and J genes are TRBV12-5 and TRBJ2-1; 7 bases map to TRBD2. Germline loops: CDR1 LGHNT, CDR2 FRNRAP. The CDR3 has 15 amino acids. Losses at the gene ends were 4 bases for V and 13 bases for J; bases not matched to a gene: 16. The complete variable domain, with remaining parts taken from reference TRBV12-5 and TRBJ2-1, reads DARVTQTPRHKVTEMGQEVTMRCQPILGHNTVFWYRQTMMQGLELLAYFRNRAPLDDSGMPKDRFSAEMPDATLATLKIQPSEPRDSAVYFCASGSRTGLVREQFFGPGTRLTVL.

This chain connects TRBV19 to TRBJ1-2; 7 bases align to TRBD1. The CDR3 runs 13 residues. Trimming took 5 bases from V and 6 from J; bases not matched to a gene: 6. Germline-derived CDR1 and CDR2 are LNHDA and SQIVND (reference sequence). CDR3 in DNA: TGTGCCAGTAGTCCCCGACAGGGCGATGGCTACACCTTC. Translation: CASSPRQGDGYTF.

The J gene is TRBJ1-2, the V gene TRBV6-5, with D maybe TRBD1 (6 bases). The CDR3 is 15 amino acids. Trimming took 5 bases from V and 4 from J, leaving 17 bases between them. Per the germline V gene, CDR1 is MNHEY and CDR2 is SVGAGI. CDR3 DNA sequence: TGTGCCAGCAGTCCCCAAGGGGGTCCTTTCTATGGCTACACCTTC. Protein product: CASSPQGGPFYGYTF.

This sequence joins TRBV18 and TRBJ2-7; 8 nucleotides match TRBD1. Unmatched junction bases numbered 9, after V lost 6 bases and J lost 2 bases. Per the germline V gene, CDR1 is KGHSH and CDR2 is LQKENI. This CDR3 region has 15 residues. CDR3 sequence (DNA): TGTGCCAGCTCGCGACGACAGGGGCGTCCCTACGAGCAGTACTTC. It codes for CASSRRQGRPYEQYF.

The chain carries TRBV7-3 and TRBJ1-2; tentatively, D is TRBD1 (5 bases). The CDR3 is 13 residues long. The germline V gene has CDR1 SGHTA and CDR2 FQGTGA. V lost 3 bases and J 8 bases, leaving 13 bases between the germline ends. CDR3 nucleotides: TGTGCCAGCAGCTTCGGGCAGGGCAACGGCTACACCTTC. This gives the protein CASSFGQGNGYTF.

This sequence joins TRBV4-2 and TRBJ2-3; D is possibly TRBD2 (6 bases). Trimming left V 3 bases short and J 2 bases short, with 12 bases between. This CDR3 is 15 amino acids long. The germline V gene has CDR1 LGHNA and CDR2 YNFKEQ. The CDR3 DNA sequence: TGTGCCAGCAGCCATGGGCGGCGGGACACAGATACGCAGTATTTT. Encoded protein: CASSHGRRDTDTQYF.

A single count supports this clone. The chain has TRBV28 and TRBJ1-2, with a possible D match to TRBD1 (6 bases). The CDR3 contains 13 residues. Germline V gene lookup returns CDR1 MDHEN and CDR2 SYDVKM. V lost 5 bases, J lost 7 bases, and 14 bases lay in between. CDR3 loop: CASSTLGTFGYTF. The CDR3 DNA is TGTGCCAGCAGTACACTCGGGACATTTGGCTACACCTTC.

This chain connects TRBV5-1 to TRBJ2-1, with 7 nucleotides matching TRBD2. Per the germline V gene, CDR1 is SGHRS and CDR2 is YFSETQ. The trim removed 1 base at V and 8 bases at J, leaving 9 bases unmatched. The CDR3 loop spans 15 amino acids. The CDR3 here is CASSLWGGEDYEQFF. CDR3 in DNA: TGCGCCAGCAGCTTGTGGGGGGGAGAGGACTATGAGCAGTTCTTC.

V gene TRBV6-5 combines with J gene TRBJ2-4, with TRBD1 matching 8 bases. V shed 6 bases, J shed 8 bases, and the junction held 9 bases outside the gene matches. CDR3 size: 14 residues. Germline CDR1 and CDR2: MNHEY and SVGAGI. As DNA, the CDR3 is TGTGCCAGCAGCGCCCGACAGGGGATAGACATTCAGTACTTC. Its protein product is CASSARQGIDIQYF.

The chain links TRBV10-3 to TRBJ1-3; tentatively, D is TRBD1 (6 bases). The CDR3 spans 13 residues. Deletions cut 0 bases from V and 8 bases from J, with 8 bases between. The germline V gene has CDR1 ENHRY and CDR2 SYGVKD. CDR3 residues: CAISESDRYTIYF. The CDR3 coding sequence is TGTGCCATCAGTGAGTCCGACAGGTACACCATATATTTT.